Listed below are T cell receptor beta chains from one sample, sequenced in a study of T cell changes during pregnancy in multiple sclerosis. Assay: immunoSEQ multiplex PCR; the TCRdb copy retains only in-frame clones and omits some. The table shows around 60,000 clones, with 90% to 95% occurring only once. The sample consisted of CD8+ T cells from peripheral blood mononuclear cells, taken in the third trimester of pregnancy. The receptors stem from a female donor with multiple sclerosis, enrolled in a pregnancy study. Both conserved end residues are part of each CDR3. D genes are given only for firm matches. Size tells how often a clone was seen (once, few, many) or the class of an expanded clone, and some rows leave it out.

j_call | clone_size | d_call | v_call | cdr3_nt | cdr3_aa
TRBJ2-5 | - | - | TRBV7-6 | TGTGCCAGCAGCTCGAGGGGGGGAGGAGTGGGAGAGACCCAGTACTTC | CASSSRGGGVGETQYF
TRBJ2-2 | - | TRBD2 | TRBV27 | TGTGCCAGTAGAGAAGCGGGAGGGCCTACCGGGGAGCTGTTTTTT | CASREAGGPTGELFF
TRBJ2-4 | - | - | TRBV20-1 | TGCAGTGCTAGAGATCGAGCAATTCAGTACTTC | CSARDRAIQYF
TRBJ1-4 | - | - | TRBV2 | TGTGCCAGCAGTGAGGGGGGGGGTAATGAAAAACTGTTTTTT | CASSEGGGNEKLFF
TRBJ1-4 | - | TRBD1 | TRBV7-9 | TGTGCCAGCAGCGTCGGGACAGGGGGATATGAAAAACTGTTTTTT | CASSVGTGGYEKLFF
TRBJ2-2 | - | - | TRBV6-5 | TGTGCCAGCAGTTACTCGCGCCTTGGAGCCGGGGAGCTGTTTTTT | CASSYSRLGAGELFF
TRBJ2-1 | - | TRBD2 | TRBV27 | TGTGCCAGCAGAAGGGGACTAGCGGGAGGGCCGAGCTCCTACAATGAGCAGTTCTTC | CASRRGLAGGPSSYNEQFF
TRBJ2-7 | - | TRBD2 | TRBV12-5 | TGTGCTAGTGGTTTGGTAACCCGGGGGGGACGGGCCTACGAGCAGTACTTC | CASGLVTRGGRAYEQYF
TRBJ2-3 | - | - | TRBV27 | TGTGCCAGCAGCTCAGGGTTTTCAGATACGCAGTATTTT | CASSSGFSDTQYF
TRBJ2-7 | - | - | TRBV7-6 | TGTGCCAGCAGCTTAGGCGGGAAGGGTGCGGTCTACGAGCAGTACTTC | CASSLGGKGAVYEQYF
TRBJ2-7 | - | TRBD1 | TRBV6-1 | TGTGCCAGCAGTGAAGCGGGGACAGGAGGGTACGAGCAGTACTTC | CASSEAGTGGYEQYF
TRBJ1-1 | - | TRBD1 | TRBV7-9 | TGTGCCAGCAGCTTTAGGGGACAGTCGAACACTGAAGCTTTCTTT | CASSFRGQSNTEAFF
TRBJ2-1 | - | - | TRBV6-4 | TGTGCCAGCAGTGAAGGCGGGATCCATGAGCAGTTCTTC | CASSEGGIHEQFF
TRBJ1-5 | once | TRBD1 | TRBV4-1 | TGCGCCAGCAGCCAATACACGACAGTCTACGACAGGGGCCGGGGCAATCAGCCCCAGCATTTT | CASSQYTTVYDRGRGNQPQHF
TRBJ2-6 | - | - | TRBV18 | TGTGCCAACTCCTGGGGCGGGGCCAACGTCCTGACTTTC | CANSWGGANVLTF
TRBJ2-5 | - | - | TRBV19 | TGTGCCAGTAGTATAGGGATTGCCTTCCCTCGGGGGACCCAGTACTTC | CASSIGIAFPRGTQYF
TRBJ2-7 | - | - | TRBV7-9 | TGTGCCAGCAGCTTATATCAGGGAAACGAGCAGTACTTC | CASSLYQGNEQYF
TRBJ1-3 | - | - | TRBV4-1 | TGCGCCAGCAGCCCGAGAGGGTCCTCTGGAAACACCATATATTTT | CASSPRGSSGNTIYF
TRBJ1-2 | once | TRBD1 | TRBV4-1 | TGCGCCAGCAGCCAGGGGACAGGGGCGATCTATGGCTACACCTTC | CASSQGTGAIYGYTF
TRBJ2-7 | - | TRBD1 | TRBV27 | TGTGCCAGCAGTATAACAGGGGGCGGACACGACGAGCAGTACTTC | CASSITGGGHDEQYF
TRBJ2-7 | - | TRBD2 | TRBV9 | TGTGCCAGCAGCGTAGGGGATAGCGGGGTTGACTACGAGCAGTACTTC | CASSVGDSGVDYEQYF
TRBJ1-1 | - | - | TRBV11-2 | TGTGCCAGCAGCCAAGGGGGCACTGAAGCTTTCTTT | CASSQGGTEAFF
TRBJ1-1 | - | TRBD1 | TRBV19 | TGTGCCAGTAGTACAGGACAGGGAGGTATCACTGAAGCTTTCTTT | CASSTGQGGITEAFF
TRBJ2-5 | - | TRBD2 | TRBV7-2 | TGTGCCAGCAGCTTAGTGACTAGCGGGAAGAAGACCCAGTACTTC | CASSLVTSGKKTQYF
TRBJ2-5 | - | - | TRBV27 | TGTGCCAGCAGTTCAGACTGGCAAGAGACCCAGTACTTC | CASSSDWQETQYF
TRBJ2-3 | - | TRBD2 | TRBV27 | TGTGCCACCGCTAGCGGGAGTGTCTTAGATACGCAGTATTTT | CATASGSVLDTQYF
TRBJ2-7 | - | TRBD2 | TRBV11-2 | TGTGCCAGCAGCTTAGCCGGGAGGGCCGACGAGCAGTACTTC | CASSLAGRADEQYF
TRBJ2-7 | - | TRBD1 | TRBV4-1 | TGCGCCAGCAGCCAAGGCCAGGACAGGGCCTACGAGCAGTACTTC | CASSQGQDRAYEQYF
TRBJ1-2 | - | - | TRBV4-1 | TGCGCCAGCAGCCAAGTTGGTTCTGAGGGCTACACCTTC | CASSQVGSEGYTF
TRBJ2-7 | - | TRBD2 | TRBV13 | TGTGCCAGCAGTGGGGGGGAGTTACTGTACGAGCAGTACTTC | CASSGGELLYEQYF
TRBJ2-3 | - | - | TRBV27 | TGTGCCAGCAGTTTAATCGGTGGCACAGATACGCAGTATTTT | CASSLIGGTDTQYF
TRBJ2-1 | - | TRBD2 | TRBV5-4 | TGTGCCAGCAGCTACTCTAGCGGGATAGGGTTTTTTGAGCAGTTCTTC | CASSYSSGIGFFEQFF
TRBJ2-7 | - | TRBD1 | TRBV19 | TGTGCCAGTATGGGAGGGACAGGGGGCTCCTACGAGCAGTACTTC | CASMGGTGGSYEQYF
TRBJ2-7 | - | TRBD2 | TRBV6-1 | TGTGCCAGCAGTTTAGCGGGAGAATTCTACGAGCAGTACTTC | CASSLAGEFYEQYF
TRBJ1-1 | - | - | TRBV27 | TGTGCCAGCAGTTTTGGGGCTGGCACTGAAGCTTTCTTT | CASSFGAGTEAFF
TRBJ1-2 | - | TRBD1 | TRBV29-1 | TGCAGCGTTGAAGCCTTTGACAGGGGGCCTAGGGGCTACACCTTC | CSVEAFDRGPRGYTF
TRBJ2-7 | - | - | TRBV7-9 | TGTGCCAGCAGCCTCGGCCCCTCAGGGCAGTACTTC | CASSLGPSGQYF
TRBJ1-1 | - | - | TRBV27 | TGTGCCAGCAGTTTATCGGGTCAGGGAATGAACACTGAAGCTTTCTTT | CASSLSGQGMNTEAFF
TRBJ2-3 | - | - | TRBV6-5 | TGTGCCAGCAGACCGAATAGCGGTTACACAGATACGCAGTATTTT | CASRPNSGYTDTQYF
TRBJ2-3 | - | - | TRBV9 | TGTGCCAGCAGCCCAGAGGAACGGGAGAAGAGGACGCAGTATTTT | CASSPEEREKRTQYF
TRBJ2-7 | - | - | TRBV5-6 | TGTGCCAGCAGTTTGTACGGCTCCTACGAGCAGTACTTC | CASSLYGSYEQYF
TRBJ2-1 | - | - | TRBV13 | TGTGCCAGCAGCTTAGGCCAGGGGGGAGCCTACAATGAGCAGTTCTTC | CASSLGQGGAYNEQFF
TRBJ2-7 | - | - | TRBV11-1 | TGTGCCAGCAGCTTAGCTGTAGGAGCTGTAGTCTACGAGCAGTACTTC | CASSLAVGAVVYEQYF
TRBJ2-1 | - | - | TRBV27 | TGTGCCAGCAGTTTTTTGGGAGATAAGGGAAGTGAGCAGTTCTTC | CASSFLGDKGSEQFF
TRBJ2-1 | medium-sized | TRBD1 | TRBV11-2 | TGTGCCAGCAGACTTGATGTGACAGGGGGCAATGAGCAGTTCTTC | CASRLDVTGGNEQFF
TRBJ2-7 | - | - | TRBV7-9 | TGTGCCAGCAGCGTATCAGGGGACGAGCAGTACTTC | CASSVSGDEQYF
TRBJ2-7 | once | - | TRBV6-6 | TGTGCCAGCAGTTACGCAGGCCACGAGCAGTACTTC | CASSYAGHEQYF
TRBJ1-1 | - | TRBD1 | TRBV2 | TGTGCCAGCAGTGAAGGGGGACAGATAATGAACACTGAAGCTTTCTTT | CASSEGGQIMNTEAFF
TRBJ2-7 | - | - | TRBV28 | TGTGCCAGCAGTTTCGCCGGACTAACGCCCTACGAGCAGTACTTC | CASSFAGLTPYEQYF
TRBJ2-1 | - | TRBD1 | TRBV5-5 | TGTGCCAGCAGCGGGACAGGGACGGTTGAGCAGTTCTTC | CASSGTGTVEQFF
TRBJ2-7 | - | TRBD2 | TRBV28 | TGTGCCAGCAGCGAAGGACTAGCCGAGACCTACGAGCAGTACTTC | CASSEGLAETYEQYF
TRBJ2-2 | - | TRBD2 | TRBV7-2 | TGTGCCAGCACCCTTAGCGGGAGGGAGTACACCGGGGAGCTGTTTTTT | CASTLSGREYTGELFF
TRBJ2-7 | - | TRBD1 | TRBV5-6 | TGTGCCAGCAGCCCGGGACAGATCGGCTACGAGCAGTACTTC | CASSPGQIGYEQYF
TRBJ2-7 | - | TRBD1 | TRBV27 | TGTGCCAGCAGTTTTGTGGGACAGGGCTACGAGCAGTACTTC | CASSFVGQGYEQYF
TRBJ1-5 | - | - | TRBV10-1 | TGCGCCAGCAGTTTGGCCAGGAGGAGGAATCAGCCCCAGCATTTT | CASSLARRRNQPQHF
TRBJ1-2 | - | TRBD1 | TRBV10-3 | TGTGCCATCAGTGAGTCGGGGACAGGAGAAGATGGCTACACCTTC | CAISESGTGEDGYTF
TRBJ2-7 | - | TRBD1 | TRBV5-1 | TGCGCCAGCAGCTACGGGACAGGTTCTTACGAGCAGTACTTC | CASSYGTGSYEQYF
TRBJ1-4 | - | TRBD1 | TRBV6-1 | TGTGCCAGCAGCCAGGACAGGGGGAATGAAAAACTGTTTTTT | CASSQDRGNEKLFF
TRBJ1-5 | - | - | TRBV27 | TGTGCCAGCAGTGAAATGGGGGGGATCAATCAGCCCCAGCATTTT | CASSEMGGINQPQHF